This T cell receptor beta chain was sequenced during a study of T cells expressing NK-cell markers. At the level of the study: Sorted CD3+CD56+NKG2C+, CD3+CD56+NKG2C- and CD3+CD56-NKG2C+ T cells provided the TCR beta repertoires.

Worth noting for this clonotype: The antigen remains unidentified.

The germline CDR1 and CDR2 sequences are SQVTM and ANQGSEA. CDR3 size: 16 residues. General study results and limits: There were four donors in whom these clonotypes also led the CD3+CD56-NKG2C+ fraction.

TCRdb reanalyzed the 5' RACE reads and collapses them to one entry per CDR3 protein, without DNA. This sample contains 550,000 to 600,000 distinct CDR3 sequences. This chain uses TRBV29-1 with TRBJ2-1; checking the TCRdb D call of TRBD2 is not possible without DNA. The sequence derives from a man aged 18-30 years in good health. Sequencing used blood T cells: a sorted CD56 or NKG2C T cell subset, CD4+ or CD8+ T cells, or bulk PBMC T cells (not recorded which). The CDR3 is CSVEDPETGGRNEQFF.